This passage covers 6 T cell receptor beta chains from one sample sequenced in a study of T cells in localized non-small cell lung cancer. Clones were read by immunoSEQ multiplex PCR, and TCRdb kept only the in-frame ones, dropping some. The sample lists thousands of clones; approximately 18% were seen once. Source: lung tumor tissue, taken before any cancer treatment. The receptors were gathered from a female donor older than 55 with stage II lung adenocarcinoma.

This clone is deemed medium-sized. J is TRBJ1-4 and V is TRBV11-3; D remains ambiguous. V lost 0 bases and J 3 bases, leaving 8 bases between the germline ends. The germline gives CDR1 SGHNT, CDR2 YENEEA. The CDR3 has 15 amino acids. As DNA, the CDR3 is TGTGCCAGCAGCTTAGAACCCGAGCCTAATGAAAAACTGTTTTTT. Its translation is CASSLEPEPNEKLFF.

Judged by abundance, this clone is medium-sized (0.01 to 0.1%). The chain recombines TRBV28 with TRBJ2-2; a possible D gene is TRBD1 (7 bases). With 7 bases removed from V and 1 base from J, the gap between germline ends came to 10 bases. Germline CDR1 and CDR2: MDHEN and SYDVKM. The CDR3 covers 14 residues. In nucleotides, the CDR3 is TGTGCCAGCACCCAGGGGGGGAACACCGGGGAGCTGTTTTTT. This codes for CASTQGGNTGELFF.

This chain links TRBV29-1 with TRBJ1-1; no firm D call. V was pared by 7 bases and J by 1 base, with 10 bases between. Germline V gene data show CDR1 as SQVTM and CDR2 as ANQGSEA. The CDR3 has 12 amino acids. Written as DNA, the CDR3 is TGCAGCGCGAGGACGTCGAACACTGAAGCTTTCTTT. Translated: CSARTSNTEAFF.

The chain links TRBV11-3 to TRBJ2-1; 9 nucleotides agree with TRBD1. CDR3 length: 19 amino acids. V was pared by 6 bases and J by 3 bases, with 18 bases of the junction left unmatched. CDR1 and CDR2 (germline): SGHNT, YENEEA. The CDR3 reads CASSKTGTGFLVLYNEQFF. The CDR3 DNA reads TGTGCCAGCAGTAAAACCGGGACAGGGTTCCTAGTGCTCTACAATGAGCAGTTCTTC.

This chain links TRBV5-1 with TRBJ2-1; the D call may be TRBD1 or TRBD2 (5 bases each). Trimming removed 4 bases from V and 4 bases from J, with 12 bases in between. This CDR3 comprises 14 residues. The germline V gene has CDR1 SGHRS and CDR2 YFSETQ. CDR3: CASSPGTDYNEQFF. In DNA, the CDR3 is TGCGCCAGCAGCCCCGGGACGGATTACAATGAGCAGTTCTTC.

The rearrangement uses TRBV28 and TRBJ2-7; D gene ambiguous. CDR3 length equals 13 residues. With 5 bases removed from V and 2 bases from J, the gap between germline ends came to 10 bases. Looked up from germline, CDR1 is MDHEN and CDR2 is SYDVKM. CDR3 coding DNA: TGTGCCAGCAGTGATTATTATACCTACGAGCAGTACTTC. Translated, it gives CASSDYYTYEQYF.